This section outlines one T cell receptor beta chain sequence together with its context. The antigen is unknown. Germline CDR1 and CDR2: LNHDA and SQIVND (reference sequence). Trimming took off 6 bases at V and 6 bases at J, with 21 bases between the two ends. The CDR3 runs 16 residues. PCR was performed using 60 Vbeta and 13 Jbeta primers. TCRdb's table, derived via immunoSEQ multiplex PCR, lists solely in-frame clones and lacks some. The top ten clones hold 1.5% to 2% of a sample with around 59,000 clones, roughly four fifths of them seen once. There was no recording of CMV serostatus for this donor. These data originate in a study of cytomegalovirus exposure and HLA in healthy donors. The study, taken as a whole, reports: A later analysis linked roughly 17,000 TCR beta sequences to HLA alleles at 0.05 false discovery rate.

The V call is TRBV19, the J call TRBJ1-5; D is possibly TRBD1 (5 bases). Sequenced: PBMCs. The source is a human donor in good health. The CDR3 sequence is CASRPSPRGRSQPQHF. The CDR3 coding sequence is TGTGCCAGTAGGCCGAGCCCTCGGGGGAGAAGTCAGCCCCAGCATTTT.